This T cell receptor beta chain was identified during a study of blood T cell repertoires in COVID-19. Across the study: Sources were T cells, B-cell-depleted T cells, or PBMCs; the material itself was cDNA or gDNA.

The method was immunoSEQ multiplex PCR; TCRdb's version includes in-frame clones alone and lacks a portion of them. The data show about 98,000 clones, about four fifths seen once. This CDR3 has 14 residues. The V gene's germline CDR1 is KGHSH and CDR2 LQKENI. J gave up 0 bases and V 6 bases, and 4 bases lay outside the gene matches. The clonotype comes from an elderly man with acute or convalescent COVID-19. Sequenced input: peripheral blood. This chain links TRBV18 with TRBJ1-1; 7 nucleotides match TRBD1. The CDR3 here is CASSMDRMNTEAFF. The CDR3, as DNA: TGTGCCAGCTCGATGGACAGGATGAACACTGAAGCTTTCTTT.